The clone carrying this T cell receptor beta chain occurred many times. Its specificity is unknown. These data come from a study of CD8 T cells in ankylosing spondylitis. Using quantitative 5'-RACE with molecular barcodes, the authors made TCR beta libraries. One entry per CDR3 protein, called by TCRdb with MiXCR from the 5' RACE reads. The sample yields fewer than 350,000 distinct CDR3 sequences, around 10% seen once. Study observations and caveats: Previous work reported some of these motif variants in the synovial fluid and blood of reactive arthritis. A CD8+ phenotype characterized the disease-linked clones, which were relatively rare in peripheral blood.

The sequence was collected from a female donor with ankylosing spondylitis or in good health (not recorded which). The sample was blood, either unsorted or a sorted T cell fraction (not recorded which).

The CDR3 DNA reads TGCAGTGCACCAGAGACCCAGTACTTC. It specifies CSAPETQYF. The V call is TRBV20-1, the J call TRBJ2-5, with D unclear. In germline, CDR1 is DFQATT, CDR2 SNEGSKA (reference sequence). The V end was cut by 6 bases, the J end by 4 bases, with 3 bases between. The CDR3 has 9 amino acids.